This TCR beta chain was sequenced during a study of CD8+CD57+ T cells in acquired aplastic anemia. For the study at large: Mean yield of DNA from sorted CD4+ and CD8+ cells was around 3 ug. Study-level points and caveats: Patient and control CD8+ Simpson's diversity was not significantly different.

At least ten counts were recorded for this clonotype. Its matching antigen is unknown. CD8+CD57+ cell expansion had been shown by flow cytometry in patients chosen for sequencing. According to the study, genomic DNA was the template for TCR beta VDJ and CDR3 profiling. TCRdb re-derived calls from the reads in MiXCR, one entry per CDR3 protein. The table records 250,000 to 300,000 distinct CDR3 sequences, about 50% of them present only once. The source material was sorted CD4+, CD8+, or CD8+CD57+ T cells (not recorded which) from PBMCs. The receptor was isolated from a human donor with aplastic anemia.

The CDR3 DNA sequence: TGTGCCAGTAGATCGAGCTTTTGGGGGGGTGGTTACAATGAGCAGTTCTTC. Protein: CASRSSFWGGGYNEQFF. The rearrangement links TRBV19 to TRBJ2-1, with TRBD2 identical over 7 bases. CDR1 is LNHDA and CDR2 is SQIVND in the germline V gene (reference sequence). There are 17 residues in the CDR3. The junction had 15 bases not matched to a gene; V was cut back by 6 bases and J by 4 bases.